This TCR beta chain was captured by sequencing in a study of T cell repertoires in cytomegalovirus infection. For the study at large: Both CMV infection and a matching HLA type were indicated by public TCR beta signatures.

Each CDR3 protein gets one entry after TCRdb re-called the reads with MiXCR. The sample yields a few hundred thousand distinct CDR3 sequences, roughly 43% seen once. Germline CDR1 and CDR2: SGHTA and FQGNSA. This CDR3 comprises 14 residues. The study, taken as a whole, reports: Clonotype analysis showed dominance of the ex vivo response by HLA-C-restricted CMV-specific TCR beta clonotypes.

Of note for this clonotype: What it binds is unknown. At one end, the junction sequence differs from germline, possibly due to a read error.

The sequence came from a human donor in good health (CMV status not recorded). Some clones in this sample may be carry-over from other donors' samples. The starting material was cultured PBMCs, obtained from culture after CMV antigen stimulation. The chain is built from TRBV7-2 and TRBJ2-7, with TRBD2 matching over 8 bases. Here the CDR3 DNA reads TGTGCCAGCAGCGGGACCCTAGCGGGCTACGAGCTGTACTTC. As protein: CASSGTLAGYELYF.